This is a list of T cell receptor beta chains from one sample in a study of blood T cell repertoires in COVID-19. The protocol was immunoSEQ multiplex PCR, while the TCRdb copy is restricted to in-frame clones and leaves out a portion. Of 90,000 or so clones listed, roughly 89% were seen once; the top ten hold around 5%. Sequencing input: peripheral blood. The receptors stem from a woman of 80 years or more with active COVID-19. The CDR3 runs from the conserved cysteine through the conserved F or W. A D gene is named only where the DNA matches it firmly. Some rows mark clone size as missing; the rest say once, few, many or name a class of expanded clone.

clone_size: -; d_call: -; v_call: TRBV3-1/TRBV3-2; j_call: TRBJ2-5; cdr3_aa: CASSPTGEETQYF; cdr3_nt: TGTGCCAGCAGCCCCACCGGGGAAGAGACCCAGTACTTC
clone_size: -; d_call: -; v_call: TRBV5-1; j_call: TRBJ2-3; cdr3_aa: CASSLGQVAGTDTQYF; cdr3_nt: TGCGCCAGCAGCTTGGGGCAGGTAGCGGGCACAGATACGCAGTATTTT
clone_size: few; d_call: TRBD1; v_call: TRBV27; j_call: TRBJ1-5; cdr3_aa: CARTTGPSNQPQHF; cdr3_nt: TGTGCCAGGACGACAGGGCCTAGCAATCAGCCCCAGCATTTT
clone_size: -; d_call: TRBD1; v_call: TRBV7-2; j_call: TRBJ2-1; cdr3_aa: CASSPAGTGAYNEQFF; cdr3_nt: TGTGCCAGCAGCCCGGCCGGGACAGGGGCCTACAATGAGCAGTTCTTC
clone_size: -; d_call: -; v_call: TRBV7-2; j_call: TRBJ2-1; cdr3_aa: CASPNEQFF; cdr3_nt: TGTGCCAGTCCAAATGAGCAGTTCTTC
clone_size: once; d_call: TRBD1; v_call: TRBV27; j_call: TRBJ1-1; cdr3_aa: CASSLLGTGGGIEAFF; cdr3_nt: TGTGCCAGCAGTTTATTAGGGACAGGGGGCGGGATTGAAGCTTTCTTT
clone_size: -; d_call: TRBD2; v_call: TRBV19; j_call: TRBJ2-2; cdr3_aa: CASCSGGANTGELFF; cdr3_nt: TGTGCCAGTTGTTCGGGAGGCGCGAACACCGGGGAGCTGTTTTTT
clone_size: -; d_call: TRBD1; v_call: TRBV19; j_call: TRBJ2-7; cdr3_aa: CASSIALGQGTYEQYF; cdr3_nt: TGTGCCAGTAGTATTGCCCTGGGACAGGGGACTTACGAGCAGTACTTC
clone_size: -; d_call: TRBD2; v_call: TRBV18; j_call: TRBJ2-5; cdr3_aa: CASSGGNQETQYF; cdr3_nt: TGTGCCAGCTCCGGGGGGAACCAAGAGACCCAGTACTTC
clone_size: -; d_call: TRBD2; v_call: TRBV11-2; j_call: TRBJ2-1; cdr3_aa: CASSSSRGVSYNEQFF; cdr3_nt: TGTGCCAGCAGCTCCTCGCGGGGGGTCTCCTACAATGAGCAGTTCTTC
clone_size: -; d_call: -; v_call: TRBV7-9; j_call: TRBJ1-4; cdr3_aa: CASSLGSGNEKLFF; cdr3_nt: TGTGCCAGCAGCTTAGGATCCGGTAATGAAAAACTGTTTTTT
clone_size: -; d_call: TRBD1; v_call: TRBV7-2; j_call: TRBJ2-1; cdr3_aa: CASSATGTYNEQFF; cdr3_nt: TGTGCCAGCAGTGCGACAGGGACCTACAATGAGCAGTTCTTC
clone_size: -; d_call: TRBD1; v_call: TRBV7-8; j_call: TRBJ2-7; cdr3_aa: CASSDSGTGWVAGYEQYF; cdr3_nt: TGTGCCAGCAGCGATTCCGGGACAGGTTGGGTTGCGGGCTACGAGCAGTACTTC
clone_size: -; d_call: -; v_call: TRBV7-2; j_call: TRBJ2-5; cdr3_aa: CASSPRGGGGETQYF; cdr3_nt: TGTGCCAGCAGCCCCCGGGGAGGGGGGGGAGAGACCCAGTACTTC
clone_size: -; d_call: TRBD2; v_call: TRBV19; j_call: TRBJ2-7; cdr3_aa: CASSNSNPGLAGAEQYF; cdr3_nt: TGTGCCAGTAGTAACTCCAACCCCGGACTAGCGGGAGCTGAGCAGTACTTC
clone_size: -; d_call: -; v_call: TRBV3-1/TRBV3-2; j_call: TRBJ2-3; cdr3_aa: CASSQDLGGGRADTQYF; cdr3_nt: TGTGCCAGCAGCCAAGATCTGGGGGGAGGTCGAGCAGATACGCAGTATTTT
clone_size: -; d_call: -; v_call: TRBV18; j_call: TRBJ1-2; cdr3_aa: CASSPDSNYGYTF; cdr3_nt: TGTGCCAGCTCACCGGACAGTAACTATGGCTACACCTTC
clone_size: few; d_call: -; v_call: TRBV27; j_call: TRBJ2-7; cdr3_aa: CASSPSAGDEQYF; cdr3_nt: TGTGCCAGCAGTCCGTCAGCAGGGGACGAGCAGTACTTC
clone_size: -; d_call: -; v_call: TRBV19; j_call: TRBJ2-3; cdr3_aa: CASSRVPTDTQYF; cdr3_nt: TGTGCCAGTAGCCGCGTCCCCACAGATACGCAGTATTTT
clone_size: -; d_call: -; v_call: TRBV7-2; j_call: TRBJ1-2; cdr3_aa: CASRHLQGSGYTF; cdr3_nt: TGTGCCAGCAGGCATCTACAGGGAAGTGGCTACACCTTC
clone_size: -; d_call: TRBD1; v_call: TRBV5-1; j_call: TRBJ2-7; cdr3_aa: CASSPGQGPGEQYF; cdr3_nt: TGCGCCAGCAGCCCGGGACAGGGACCAGGGGAGCAGTACTTC
clone_size: -; d_call: TRBD1; v_call: TRBV15; j_call: TRBJ2-7; cdr3_aa: CATSRDQTGAGYEQYF; cdr3_nt: TGTGCCACCAGCAGAGATCAAACAGGGGCCGGGTACGAGCAGTACTTC
clone_size: -; d_call: TRBD2; v_call: TRBV4-3; j_call: TRBJ2-7; cdr3_aa: CASSQELASGRAAEQYF; cdr3_nt: TGCGCCAGCAGCCAAGAACTCGCTAGCGGGAGGGCCGCCGAGCAGTACTTC
clone_size: -; d_call: -; v_call: TRBV7-7; j_call: TRBJ2-1; cdr3_aa: CASSNPGSPGSNEQFF; cdr3_nt: TGTGCTAGCAGCAATCCGGGTTCCCCGGGGTCCAATGAGCAGTTCTTC
clone_size: once; d_call: -; v_call: TRBV29-1; j_call: TRBJ2-1; cdr3_aa: CSVEEGGGGYNEQFF; cdr3_nt: TGCAGCGTTGAAGAGGGCGGAGGCGGCTACAATGAGCAGTTCTTC
clone_size: -; d_call: -; v_call: TRBV28; j_call: TRBJ2-1; cdr3_aa: CASSSWGRWSHEQFF; cdr3_nt: TGTGCCAGCAGTTCCTGGGGGCGGTGGAGTCATGAGCAGTTCTTC
clone_size: -; d_call: TRBD2; v_call: TRBV28; j_call: TRBJ2-5; cdr3_aa: CASSLWGLAQETQYF; cdr3_nt: TGTGCCAGCAGTTTATGGGGACTAGCCCAAGAGACCCAGTACTTC
clone_size: -; d_call: TRBD2; v_call: TRBV18; j_call: TRBJ2-4; cdr3_aa: CASSRSGSNIQYF; cdr3_nt: TGTGCCAGCTCCCGAAGCGGGAGCAACATTCAGTACTTC
clone_size: -; d_call: -; v_call: TRBV9; j_call: TRBJ2-3; cdr3_aa: CASSVELDTQYF; cdr3_nt: TGTGCCAGCAGCGTAGAACTAGATACGCAGTATTTT
clone_size: -; d_call: -; v_call: TRBV6-5; j_call: TRBJ2-2; cdr3_aa: CASRTGTLITGELFF; cdr3_nt: TGTGCCAGCAGAACCGGGACATTAATAACCGGGGAGCTGTTTTTT
clone_size: -; d_call: -; v_call: TRBV10-3; j_call: TRBJ2-1; cdr3_aa: CAIRETDEQFF; cdr3_nt: TGTGCCATCAGGGAGACAGACGAGCAGTTCTTC
clone_size: -; d_call: -; v_call: TRBV15; j_call: TRBJ2-3; cdr3_aa: CATSRNQGRQNTQYF; cdr3_nt: TGTGCCACCAGCAGGAACCAGGGCCGACAGAATACGCAGTATTTT
clone_size: -; d_call: TRBD1; v_call: TRBV4-3; j_call: TRBJ1-2; cdr3_aa: CASSQAPGQGNYGYTF; cdr3_nt: TGCGCCAGCAGCCAGGCACCGGGACAGGGAAACTATGGCTACACCTTC
clone_size: -; d_call: TRBD2; v_call: TRBV23-1; j_call: TRBJ2-1; cdr3_aa: CASSQSRQREVSYNEQFF; cdr3_nt: TGCGCCAGCAGTCAATCCCGGCAGCGGGAGGTCTCCTACAATGAGCAGTTCTTC
clone_size: -; d_call: -; v_call: TRBV7-2; j_call: TRBJ2-5; cdr3_aa: CASSSTSQETQYF; cdr3_nt: TGTGCCAGCAGCTCTACTTCCCAAGAGACCCAGTACTTC
clone_size: -; d_call: TRBD1; v_call: TRBV3-1/TRBV3-2; j_call: TRBJ2-3; cdr3_aa: CASTFRGRGDTQYF; cdr3_nt: TGTGCCAGCACCTTCAGGGGGCGCGGGGATACGCAGTATTTT
clone_size: -; d_call: -; v_call: TRBV19; j_call: TRBJ2-7; cdr3_aa: CASSTPPGHEQYF; cdr3_nt: TGTGCCAGTAGTACCCCGCCAGGGCACGAGCAGTACTTC
clone_size: -; d_call: -; v_call: TRBV20-1; j_call: TRBJ2-5; cdr3_aa: CSALQETQYF; cdr3_nt: TGCAGTGCCCTCCAAGAGACCCAGTACTTC
clone_size: -; d_call: -; v_call: TRBV6-2/TRBV6-3; j_call: TRBJ2-7; cdr3_aa: CASSYIPGLPRGYEQYF; cdr3_nt: TGTGCCAGCAGTTACATTCCCGGCCTACCCCGGGGGTACGAGCAGTACTTC
clone_size: -; d_call: -; v_call: TRBV7-3; j_call: TRBJ2-3; cdr3_aa: CASSSTGPRHSDTQYF; cdr3_nt: TGTGCCAGCAGCTCAACTGGTCCTAGGCATTCAGATACGCAGTATTTT
clone_size: -; d_call: -; v_call: TRBV9; j_call: TRBJ1-2; cdr3_aa: CASSTGTYGYTF; cdr3_nt: TGTGCCAGCAGCACAGGGACCTATGGCTACACCTTC
clone_size: -; d_call: -; v_call: TRBV7-2; j_call: TRBJ2-1; cdr3_aa: CASSATRFEQFF; cdr3_nt: TGTGCCAGCAGCGCTACTAGATTTGAGCAGTTCTTC
clone_size: -; d_call: -; v_call: TRBV23-1; j_call: TRBJ2-3; cdr3_aa: CASTNTQYF; cdr3_nt: TGCGCCAGCACTAATACGCAGTATTTT
clone_size: -; d_call: TRBD2; v_call: TRBV3-1/TRBV3-2; j_call: TRBJ2-7; cdr3_aa: CASSPRTSGPERSYEQYF; cdr3_nt: TGTGCCAGCAGCCCCCGGACTAGCGGCCCGGAGCGCTCCTACGAGCAGTACTTC